This T cell receptor (beta chain) was identified during a study of cytomegalovirus exposure and HLA in healthy donors. Study-wide results and caveats: A missense DCLRE1C variant was associated with V- and J-gene trimming of TCR beta chains in a later analysis, and an independent cohort replicated the association. Among TCR beta chains, those listed as cytomegalovirus-associated numbered over 150. A later analysis reportedly found that, within productive TCRs, an Asian-associated ancestry cluster had fewer N-insertions than the mean observed across the roughly 730 donors.

Concerning this clone itself: Antigen unknown.

The donors (healthy individuals) were bone marrow donors. Between the trimmed V and J ends, which lost 5 bases and 9 bases, there was a span of 11 bases. In germline, CDR1 is SGHNT, CDR2 YENEEA. This CDR3 comprises 12 residues. The PCR had 60 Vbeta and 13 Jbeta primers. Repertoires were generated with immunoSEQ multiplex PCR, while TCRdb's copy carries only in-frame clones and drops some. The table includes under 200,000 clones, roughly 90% detected once. Sample: PBMCs. This receptor was identified in a woman aged 25 to 39 in good health and CMV-seronegative. The V gene is TRBV11-3, the J gene TRBJ2-1; a possible D gene is TRBD2 (6 bases). Here the CDR3 reads CASSPGGVEQFF. CDR3 DNA sequence: TGTGCCAGCAGCCCAGGAGGGGTTGAGCAGTTCTTC.